This entry features one T cell receptor beta chain sequence. Sequencing was performed with immunoSEQ multiplex PCR; in TCRdb, only in-frame clones are kept and a portion is missing. The sample carries 50,000 to 75,000 clones, around 80% recorded once. The record originates from a study of blood T cell repertoires in COVID-19. Study as a whole: The United States, Italy and Spain were the sources of the acute and convalescent COVID-19 samples.

The J segment lost 10 bases and the V segment lost 5 bases, leaving 20 bases of the junction unmatched. Germline lookup yields CDR1 MNHEY and CDR2 SMNVEV (reference sequence). The length of the CDR3 is 17 residues. Source material: peripheral blood. The sequence was obtained from a man aged 60 to 69 with acute or convalescent COVID-19. The chain uses TRBV27 and TRBJ1-1, with 9 bases fitting TRBD1. Here the CDR3 reads CASSPSQGQGRGAGAFF. Here the CDR3 DNA reads TGTGCCAGCAGTCCATCCCAGGGACAGGGCCGGGGGGCAGGAGCTTTCTTT.